What follows describes a single T cell receptor (beta chain). Its antigen remains unknown. The sample originates from a study of T cells in localized non-small cell lung cancer. CDR3 size: 17 residues. Profiling relied on immunoSEQ multiplex PCR, and the TCRdb table lists in-frame clones only, not all of them. This table has around 140,000 clones, around 92% appearing once. Study-level points and caveats: Uninvolved adjacent lung showed the highest T cell clonality, exceeding tumor.

V is TRBV21-1 and J is TRBJ2-1; TRBD2 is the table's D call, not checked against the DNA. TRBV21-1 is a known pseudogene. The TCR was taken from a female donor aged 60 or older with stage I lung adenocarcinoma. The sequencing used peripheral blood, collected before any cancer treatment. The CDR3 bases are TGTGCCAGCAGCAAAGGGGCTAGCGGGAAAGGTCGGAATGAGCAGTTCTTC. The encoded protein is CASSKGASGKGRNEQFF.